This T cell receptor (beta chain) emerged from a study of control samples from healthy donors and cancer patients. The ends were cut back, 3 bases at V and 11 bases at J, with 16 bases in the middle. The CDR3 consists of 13 residues. CDR1 MDHEN and CDR2 SYDVKM come from the germline V gene. The assay was immunoSEQ multiplex PCR, and TCRdb's table has in-frame clones only and misses some. The top ten clones hold about 1.5% of a sample with roughly 130,000 clones, 85% to 95% of them seen once. This TCR was sampled from a man aged 50 to 60 with head and neck cancer. The V gene is TRBV28, the J gene TRBJ1-1, with a tentative D call TRBD1 (6 bases). Sequencing was carried out using PBMCs. DNA for the CDR3: TGTGCCAGCAGTTTGCTACAGGGAGGGATGGCTTTCTTT. Translating gives CASSLLQGGMAFF.